These T cell receptor beta chains were read from a single sample in a study of cytomegalovirus exposure and HLA in healthy donors. The protocol was immunoSEQ multiplex PCR, while the TCRdb copy is restricted to in-frame clones and leaves out a portion. The sample carries approximately 150,000 clones, around three quarters recorded once. The sequencing input was PBMCs. The receptors come from a male donor in good health and CMV-seronegative. CDR3s include the opening cysteine and the closing phenylalanine or tryptophan. A D gene is named only where the DNA matches it firmly. Clone sizes are given selectively: once, few, many, or a class where the clone is expanded.

TRBV4-3	TRBJ2-7	-	-	TGCGCCAGCAGCCCCATGTTGTCGGGTTCCTACGAGCAGTACTTC	CASSPMLSGSYEQYF
TRBV28	TRBJ1-5	-	TRBD1	TGTGCCAGCAGCGGGACAGGGGGCCTTCGTAATCAGCCCCAGCATTTT	CASSGTGGLRNQPQHF
TRBV6-1	TRBJ1-5	-	-	TGTGCCAGCAACTTAGGGGGGGGCGATCAGCCCCAGCATTTT	CASNLGGGDQPQHF
TRBV9	TRBJ2-3	-	TRBD2	TGTGCCAGCAGCGCGCTAGCGGGAGTGTCAGATACGCAGTATTTT	CASSALAGVSDTQYF
TRBV6-5	TRBJ1-2	few	TRBD1	TGTGCCAGCAGTTACGTTAGGACAGGGGGCGGCTATGGCTACACCTTC	CASSYVRTGGGYGYTF
TRBV6-1	TRBJ2-7	-	-	TGTGCCAGCAGTGAGATTGGGGGGACGGTCTCCTACGAGCAGTACTTC	CASSEIGGTVSYEQYF
TRBV10-3	TRBJ2-7	-	TRBD2	TGTGCCATCAGCCCGGGACTAGCGGCAACCTACGAGCAGTACTTC	CAISPGLAATYEQYF
TRBV7-2	TRBJ1-1	-	-	TGTGCCAGCAGCCCTACCAGACAGCTTAGGAACACTGAAGCTTTCTTT	CASSPTRQLRNTEAFF
TRBV9	TRBJ2-1	-	TRBD2	TGTGCCAGCAGCCTCGAGCGGGATTTCGACAATGAGCAGTTCTTC	CASSLERDFDNEQFF
TRBV7-9	TRBJ2-1	-	TRBD1	TGTGCCAGCAGCTTGGTGAGGACAGGGGGTTACAATGAGCAGTTCTTC	CASSLVRTGGYNEQFF
TRBV7-7	TRBJ2-5	-	TRBD2	TGTGCTAGCAGTCCCGGGACTAGCGGGGGGTGGAAGACCCAGTACTTC	CASSPGTSGGWKTQYF
TRBV7-2	TRBJ2-5	once	-	TGTGCCAGCAGCGGCACCCTAGCGTTAGAGACCCAGTACTTC	CASSGTLALETQYF
TRBV28	TRBJ2-7	-	-	TGTGCCAGCAGCCCAGGGTCTCCCTACGAGCAGTACTTC	CASSPGSPYEQYF
TRBV30	TRBJ2-7	few	-	TGTGCCTGGAGTACGCAGGCGGGAAGATCCTACGAGCAGTACTTC	CAWSTQAGRSYEQYF
TRBV28	TRBJ2-5	-	-	TGTGCCAGCACGTCTCTGGGAGGAGGAGTGGAGACCCAGTACTTC	CASTSLGGGVETQYF
TRBV5-1	TRBJ2-1	-	TRBD2	TGCGCCAGCAGCTTGGGTGGCGGGGGGACCTACAATGAGCAGTTCTTC	CASSLGGGGTYNEQFF
TRBV7-3	TRBJ1-2	-	TRBD1	TGTGCCAGCAGCTTAGACCCTCCGCCGGGACAGGGAAGGGATGACTACACCTTC	CASSLDPPPGQGRDDYTF
TRBV10-3	TRBJ1-6	-	-	TGTGCCACCGCGACCTTTTCTAGTAGGGGTGGATCCCTCCACTTT	CATATFSSRGGSLHF
TRBV28	TRBJ1-6	-	-	TGTGCCAGCAGCCCGACGGGGGGCATCTATAATTCACCCCTCCACTTT	CASSPTGGIYNSPLHF
TRBV10-3	TRBJ1-5	-	-	TGTGCCATCAGTGAGTTCGGTGGGGGGAATCAGCCCCAGCATTTT	CAISEFGGGNQPQHF
TRBV4-2	TRBJ1-6	-	-	TGTGCCAGCAGCCAAGATCTGGGGGCGAGCAATTCACCCCTCCACTTT	CASSQDLGASNSPLHF
TRBV7-2	TRBJ1-5	once	-	TGTGCCAGCAGCTTAGTTCTGGGGGGGGTCCAGCCCCAGCATTTT	CASSLVLGGVQPQHF
TRBV9	TRBJ2-2	few	TRBD2	TGTGCCAGCAGCGCGGGAGGGCCAGTCGGGGAGCTGTTTTTT	CASSAGGPVGELFF
TRBV5-1	TRBJ2-3	once	TRBD1	TGCGCCAGCAGCCCCCCCGGGACAGGTAGCACAGATACGCAGTATTTT	CASSPPGTGSTDTQYF
TRBV10-3	TRBJ1-1	few	-	TGTGCCAGCAACAGGGAGGGCAAGAACACTGAAGCTTTCTTT	CASNREGKNTEAFF
TRBV7-2	TRBJ1-5	-	TRBD1	TGTGCCAGCAGCCCCAGAGAGGGGGCGGATCAGCCCCAGCATTTT	CASSPREGADQPQHF
TRBV5-6	TRBJ2-7	-	-	TGTGCCAGCAGCTTCTCCAGGGCGGTGCAGTACTTC	CASSFSRAVQYF
TRBV28	TRBJ2-2	few	TRBD2	TGTGCCAGCAGATTGGGGACTAGCAGTGACACCGGGGAGCTGTTTTTT	CASRLGTSSDTGELFF
TRBV6-1	TRBJ2-7	-	-	TGTGCCAGCAGTGAGTGGGCAGAGGGTTACGAGCAGTACTTC	CASSEWAEGYEQYF
TRBV7-9	TRBJ2-5	-	TRBD1	TGTGCCAGCAGCTTAAACCGCAACAGGGGGCGAGAGACCCAGTACTTC	CASSLNRNRGRETQYF
TRBV7-9	TRBJ2-5	-	TRBD1	TGTGCCAGCAGCCGGACAGGGGGCTTAGGCTGGGAGACCCAGTACTTC	CASSRTGGLGWETQYF
TRBV6-5	TRBJ1-2	-	-	TGTGCCAGCAGTAGACGGACACCGGTCTATGGCTACACCTTC	CASSRRTPVYGYTF
TRBV28	TRBJ1-4	few	-	TGTGCCAGTCTCCCTACAGGTTCCCTTGCAACTAATGAAAAACTGTTTTTT	CASLPTGSLATNEKLFF
TRBV5-1	TRBJ1-1	few	TRBD1	TGCGCCAGCAGCAGCACAGGGGGTGAAGCTTTCTTT	CASSSTGGEAFF
TRBV25-1	TRBJ2-5	-	-	TGTGCCAGCAGTGAAGGAGGGCGCGAGACCCAGTACTTC	CASSEGGRETQYF
TRBV19	TRBJ2-7	-	-	TGTGCCAGTAAAAAGTCGACAGCTTCCGTCTCCTACGAGCAGTACTTC	CASKKSTASVSYEQYF
TRBV5-1	TRBJ2-5	-	-	TGCGCCAGCAGCTCCAGGGGCGAAGAGACCCAGTACTTC	CASSSRGEETQYF
TRBV7-9	TRBJ1-5	-	-	TGTTCCAGCAGCTTCCAAGACAGAAATCAGCCCCAGCATTTT	CSSSFQDRNQPQHF
TRBV13	TRBJ2-7	once	-	TGTGCCAGCAGCTTGGGCGGGTACTACGAGCAGTACTTC	CASSLGGYYEQYF
TRBV9	TRBJ2-3	once	TRBD2	TGTGCCAGCAGCGTAGCAGGGCGGGAGAGAGGAGATACGCAGTATTTT	CASSVAGRERGDTQYF
TRBV21-1	TRBJ2-1	few	-	TGTGCCAGCAGCAAAGGGACGGACAGAAGATGCAATGAGCAGTTCTTC	CASSKGTDRRCNEQFF
TRBV2	TRBJ2-1	-	-	TGTGCCAGCAGTTGGGGGAGGTCTCGGAATGAGCAGTTCTTC	CASSWGRSRNEQFF
TRBV28	TRBJ2-7	-	-	TGTGCCAGCAGTTTGGGCAGGGTCGGACCCTACGAGCAGTACTTC	CASSLGRVGPYEQYF
TRBV2	TRBJ1-6	few	-	TGTGCCGGCCGAAGTGAACGAAATTCACCCCTCCACTTT	CAGRSERNSPLHF
TRBV12-5	TRBJ1-2	once	-	TGTGCTAGTGGTTTGGTCCCCACCGGGGTGCCTCTGGGCTACACCTTC	CASGLVPTGVPLGYTF
TRBV5-1	TRBJ1-1	once	-	TGCGCCAGCAGCTTCGGACAGTCAAATATGAACACTGAAGCTTTCTTT	CASSFGQSNMNTEAFF
TRBV5-1	TRBJ1-1	-	TRBD1	TGCGCCAGCAGCTTGGGACAGGGACTCGAAGCTTTCTTT	CASSLGQGLEAFF
TRBV7-9	TRBJ2-5	-	TRBD2	TGTGCCAGCAGCCAGGTGGGACTAGCGGCCAGACAAGAGACCCAGTACTTC	CASSQVGLAARQETQYF